These T cell receptor beta chains were read from a single sample in a study of cytomegalovirus exposure and HLA in healthy donors. Libraries were prepared by immunoSEQ multiplex PCR; TCRdb keeps only in-frame clonotypes and omits some of them. The sample holds about 160,000 clones, about three fifths seen once. The specimen was PBMCs. The receptor source for this set is a woman aged 55-70 years in good health and CMV-seropositive. The CDR3 runs from the conserved cysteine through the conserved F or W. The order of the fields is CDR3 DNA, CDR3 protein, clone size, J gene, V gene, D gene. D genes are given only for firm matches. The size field is filled for only some rows; it gives once, few, many or a size class.

CDR3nt: TGTGCCAGCAGCTCTACAGGGGAGAGCTACACCTTC
CDR3aa: CASSSTGESYTF
abundance: NA
j_gene: TRBJ1-2
v_gene: TRBV7-2
d_gene: TRBD1

CDR3nt: TGCGCCAGCAGCCCGTCCGTCACAGATCAGCCCCAGCATTTT
CDR3aa: CASSPSVTDQPQHF
abundance: NA
j_gene: TRBJ1-5
v_gene: TRBV4-3
d_gene: NA

CDR3nt: TGCGCCAGCAGCTTGGCGCAGGGTGCCGAGCAGTACTTC
CDR3aa: CASSLAQGAEQYF
abundance: NA
j_gene: TRBJ2-7
v_gene: TRBV5-1
d_gene: NA

CDR3nt: TGTGCCAGCAGACAACAGGGGACTCAGCCCCAGCATTTT
CDR3aa: CASRQQGTQPQHF
abundance: NA
j_gene: TRBJ1-5
v_gene: TRBV28
d_gene: TRBD1

CDR3nt: TGTGCCAGCAGCTGGGGGCACGGATACACTGAAGCTTTCTTT
CDR3aa: CASSWGHGYTEAFF
abundance: few
j_gene: TRBJ1-1
v_gene: TRBV7-2
d_gene: NA

CDR3nt: TGTGCCAGCAGTCCCCCGGGGGGGCAGCCGAGCTCCTACAATGAGCAGTTCTTC
CDR3aa: CASSPPGGQPSSYNEQFF
abundance: NA
j_gene: TRBJ2-1
v_gene: TRBV28
d_gene: TRBD2

CDR3nt: TGTGCCAGCAGCTTAGGGACTACCCAAGAGACCCAGTACTTC
CDR3aa: CASSLGTTQETQYF
abundance: NA
j_gene: TRBJ2-5
v_gene: TRBV7-9
d_gene: NA

CDR3nt: TGCGCCAGCAGCTTACAGGGGGCGAGGAATGAGCAGTTCTTC
CDR3aa: CASSLQGARNEQFF
abundance: NA
j_gene: TRBJ2-1
v_gene: TRBV5-1
d_gene: TRBD1

CDR3nt: TGTGCCAGCAGTTACCACCCCCATCGACAGTTCAACTATGGCTACACCTTC
CDR3aa: CASSYHPHRQFNYGYTF
abundance: few
j_gene: TRBJ1-2
v_gene: TRBV6-8
d_gene: NA

CDR3nt: TGCGCCAGCCGACACACCCTAGGAGGAGGGGTAGCAGATACGCAGTATTTT
CDR3aa: CASRHTLGGGVADTQYF
abundance: NA
j_gene: TRBJ2-3
v_gene: TRBV5-1
d_gene: NA

CDR3nt: TGTGCCAGTAGTATAACCCCCCTAGGGGGTGGCAATGAGCAGTTCTTC
CDR3aa: CASSITPLGGGNEQFF
abundance: NA
j_gene: TRBJ2-1
v_gene: TRBV19
d_gene: NA

CDR3nt: TGTGCCAGCAGCCATACTAGCGGGATAATGGATACGCAGTATTTT
CDR3aa: CASSHTSGIMDTQYF
abundance: NA
j_gene: TRBJ2-3
v_gene: TRBV14
d_gene: TRBD2

CDR3nt: TGTGCCAGCAGTAAGGACAGGGTCATGAACACTGAAGCTTTCTTT
CDR3aa: CASSKDRVMNTEAFF
abundance: once
j_gene: TRBJ1-1
v_gene: TRBV27
d_gene: TRBD1

CDR3nt: TGCGCCAGCTCCTACTTAGGACAGGGGGCGGGAGAGACCCAGTACTTC
CDR3aa: CASSYLGQGAGETQYF
abundance: NA
j_gene: TRBJ2-5
v_gene: TRBV5-1
d_gene: TRBD1

CDR3nt: TGTGCCAGCAGTTTTCGGGAGTCCTCCTACAATGAGCAGTTCTTC
CDR3aa: CASSFRESSYNEQFF
abundance: once
j_gene: TRBJ2-1
v_gene: TRBV28
d_gene: NA

CDR3nt: TGCGCCAGCAGCGGCGAAGGGGATGAGCAGTTCTTC
CDR3aa: CASSGEGDEQFF
abundance: few
j_gene: TRBJ2-1
v_gene: TRBV5-1
d_gene: NA

CDR3nt: TGTGCCAGCTCCCGGGACAGGGAGGAGACCCAGTACTTC
CDR3aa: CASSRDREETQYF
abundance: NA
j_gene: TRBJ2-5
v_gene: TRBV18
d_gene: TRBD1

CDR3nt: TGTGCCAGCAGCTTAGTGGAGACTAGCGGGGAAGAGACCCAGTACTTC
CDR3aa: CASSLVETSGEETQYF
abundance: few
j_gene: TRBJ2-5
v_gene: TRBV11-2
d_gene: TRBD2

CDR3nt: TGTGCCAGCAGCACAGGGGGTGCTTACGAGCAGTACTTC
CDR3aa: CASSTGGAYEQYF
abundance: NA
j_gene: TRBJ2-7
v_gene: TRBV5-4
d_gene: TRBD1

CDR3nt: TGTGCCAGCAGTGTCACAGGGAAGTCCCTATATCAGCCCCAGCATTTT
CDR3aa: CASSVTGKSLYQPQHF
abundance: NA
j_gene: TRBJ1-5
v_gene: TRBV6-1
d_gene: NA

CDR3nt: TGTGCCAGCAGGGATCCGGGACAGGGGAATGAAAAACTGTTTTTT
CDR3aa: CASRDPGQGNEKLFF
abundance: NA
j_gene: TRBJ1-4
v_gene: TRBV27
d_gene: TRBD1

CDR3nt: TGTGCCAGCAGCTTCGGACTAGCATGGTTCTTC
CDR3aa: CASSFGLAWFF
abundance: NA
j_gene: TRBJ2-1
v_gene: TRBV5-6
d_gene: TRBD2

CDR3nt: TGTGCCAGCAGTTTAGGTCAGGGTTTTGGCTACACCTTC
CDR3aa: CASSLGQGFGYTF
abundance: once
j_gene: TRBJ1-2
v_gene: TRBV27
d_gene: NA

CDR3nt: TGTGCCAGCAGTAGCCGGGCCGGGGGAAACATTCAGTACTTC
CDR3aa: CASSSRAGGNIQYF
abundance: once
j_gene: TRBJ2-4
v_gene: TRBV27
d_gene: NA

CDR3nt: TGCAGCGCCGCCGGACAGGGTGGGTTGGGTGGCTACACCTTC
CDR3aa: CSAAGQGGLGGYTF
abundance: NA
j_gene: TRBJ1-2
v_gene: TRBV29-1
d_gene: TRBD1

CDR3nt: TGTGCCAGCAGCTTAGACGGGAACCCCTACGAGCAGTACTTC
CDR3aa: CASSLDGNPYEQYF
abundance: few
j_gene: TRBJ2-7
v_gene: TRBV11-3
d_gene: NA

CDR3nt: TGTGCCAGCAGTCCTCGACAGGACTACGAGCAGTACTTC
CDR3aa: CASSPRQDYEQYF
abundance: NA
j_gene: TRBJ2-7
v_gene: TRBV6-5
d_gene: NA

CDR3nt: TGTGCCTGGCCTATAAGCGGATACCCCAGGAATGAGCAGTTCTTC
CDR3aa: CAWPISGYPRNEQFF
abundance: few
j_gene: TRBJ2-1
v_gene: TRBV30
d_gene: NA

CDR3nt: TGTGCCAGCAGCCAAGGGCTAGCGGGAGGGCCAACCGGGGAGCTGTTTTTT
CDR3aa: CASSQGLAGGPTGELFF
abundance: NA
j_gene: TRBJ2-2
v_gene: TRBV4-2
d_gene: TRBD2

CDR3nt: TGCAGTGCTAGCGGACACTACGAGCAGTACTTC
CDR3aa: CSASGHYEQYF
abundance: few
j_gene: TRBJ2-7
v_gene: TRBV20-1
d_gene: NA

CDR3nt: TGTGCTAGTGCCCTCGGGGTGGGGTACAATGAGCAGTTCTTC
CDR3aa: CASALGVGYNEQFF
abundance: NA
j_gene: TRBJ2-1
v_gene: TRBV12-5
d_gene: NA

CDR3nt: TGTGCCAGCAGCTTAGTGGGCGGGAGGGCCTACAATGAGCAGTTCTTC
CDR3aa: CASSLVGGRAYNEQFF
abundance: NA
j_gene: TRBJ2-1
v_gene: TRBV7-2
d_gene: TRBD2

CDR3nt: TGCAGTGCCTCCCCAAGAGATGAGCAGTTCTTC
CDR3aa: CSASPRDEQFF
abundance: NA
j_gene: TRBJ2-1
v_gene: TRBV20-1
d_gene: NA

CDR3nt: TGTGCCAGCAGTGAAGGTACCCCTAGGGCCAAAAACATTCAGTACTTC
CDR3aa: CASSEGTPRAKNIQYF
abundance: NA
j_gene: TRBJ2-4
v_gene: TRBV2
d_gene: NA

CDR3nt: TGTGCCAGCAGTTTATGGGGCGCGCAGTATTTT
CDR3aa: CASSLWGAQYF
abundance: NA
j_gene: TRBJ2-3
v_gene: TRBV28
d_gene: NA

CDR3nt: TGTGCCAGCAGCTTAAGCAATCCAGGGGTAACTGAAGCTTTCTTT
CDR3aa: CASSLSNPGVTEAFF
abundance: once
j_gene: TRBJ1-1
v_gene: TRBV7-9
d_gene: NA

CDR3nt: TGTGCCAGCAGTTTAAACAGGGTCACTGAAGCTTTCTTT
CDR3aa: CASSLNRVTEAFF
abundance: once
j_gene: TRBJ1-1
v_gene: TRBV28
d_gene: NA

CDR3nt: TGTGCCAGCAGCTTGGGGCAGAACACAGATACGCAGTATTTT
CDR3aa: CASSLGQNTDTQYF
abundance: few
j_gene: TRBJ2-3
v_gene: TRBV5-6
d_gene: NA

CDR3nt: TGTGCCACCAGCAGAGTCGACGCAGCAGGGGGCAAGCAGTACTTC
CDR3aa: CATSRVDAAGGKQYF
abundance: NA
j_gene: TRBJ2-7
v_gene: TRBV15
d_gene: TRBD1

CDR3nt: TGTGCCAGCAGGCCTCCGGGACAGGGCGGACAGCCCCAGCATTTT
CDR3aa: CASRPPGQGGQPQHF
abundance: NA
j_gene: TRBJ1-5
v_gene: TRBV28
d_gene: TRBD1

CDR3nt: TGTGCCAGCAGCGTAGGAGTAAGCTCTGGAAACACCATATATTTT
CDR3aa: CASSVGVSSGNTIYF
abundance: NA
j_gene: TRBJ1-3
v_gene: TRBV9
d_gene: NA

CDR3nt: TGTGCCAGTACTAGACAGGGGACTGGTGAGCAGTTCTTC
CDR3aa: CASTRQGTGEQFF
abundance: few
j_gene: TRBJ2-1
v_gene: TRBV19
d_gene: TRBD1

CDR3nt: TGTGCCAGCAGCTTAGGAGGCGGGATCACAGATACGCAGTATTTT
CDR3aa: CASSLGGGITDTQYF
abundance: NA
j_gene: TRBJ2-3
v_gene: TRBV7-9
d_gene: NA

CDR3nt: TGTGCCAGCGCGCGGGAGGGTGAGCAGTTCTTC
CDR3aa: CASAREGEQFF
abundance: NA
j_gene: TRBJ2-1
v_gene: TRBV9
d_gene: TRBD2

CDR3nt: TGTGCCAGCAGTCCGCGGGGAAGAGAGAACACCGGGGAGCTGTTTTTT
CDR3aa: CASSPRGRENTGELFF
abundance: NA
j_gene: TRBJ2-2
v_gene: TRBV27
d_gene: NA